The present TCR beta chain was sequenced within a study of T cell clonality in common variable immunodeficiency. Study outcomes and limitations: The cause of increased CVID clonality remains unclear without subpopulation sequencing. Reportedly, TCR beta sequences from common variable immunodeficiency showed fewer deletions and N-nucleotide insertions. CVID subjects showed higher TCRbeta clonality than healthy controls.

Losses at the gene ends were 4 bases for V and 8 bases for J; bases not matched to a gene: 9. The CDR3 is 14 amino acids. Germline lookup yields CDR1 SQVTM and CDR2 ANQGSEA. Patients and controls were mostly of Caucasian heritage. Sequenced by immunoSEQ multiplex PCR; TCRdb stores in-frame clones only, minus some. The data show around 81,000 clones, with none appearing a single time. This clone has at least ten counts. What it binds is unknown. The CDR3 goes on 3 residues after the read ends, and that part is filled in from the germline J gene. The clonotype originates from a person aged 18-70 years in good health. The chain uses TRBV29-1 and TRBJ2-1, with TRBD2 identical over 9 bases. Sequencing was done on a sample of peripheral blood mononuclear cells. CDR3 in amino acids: CSVAWAGGGYEQFF. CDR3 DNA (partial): TGCAGCGTTGCCTGGGCGGGAGGGGGTTATGAG.